This T cell receptor beta chain was recovered during a study of resident and recirculating memory T cells in vitiligo. The CDR3 totals 16 residues. Germline lookup yields CDR1 SNHLY and CDR2 FYNNEI. V trimming: 10 bases; J trimming: 1 base; junction bases outside the gene matches: 10. TCRdb's table, derived via immunoSEQ multiplex PCR, lists solely in-frame clones and lacks some. The profile covers about 76,000 clones, with about 90% appearing a single time and around 5.1% taken by the ten largest. The clonotype comes from a male donor with vitiligo. Material for sequencing was blood. The V call is TRBV2, the J call TRBJ2-6, with TRBD2 matching 7 bases. As DNA, the CDR3 is TGTGCCACCTGGGGGGGGGTTGGGTCTGGGGCCAACGTCCTGACTTTC. Protein product: CATWGGVGSGANVLTF. Full variable domain (missing parts from reference TRBV2 and TRBJ2-6): EPEVTQTPSHQVTQMGQEVILRCVPISNHLYFYWYRQILGQKVEFLVSFYNNEISEKSEIFDDQFSVERPDGSNFTLKIRSTKLEDSAMYFCATWGGVGSGANVLTFGAGSRLTVL.